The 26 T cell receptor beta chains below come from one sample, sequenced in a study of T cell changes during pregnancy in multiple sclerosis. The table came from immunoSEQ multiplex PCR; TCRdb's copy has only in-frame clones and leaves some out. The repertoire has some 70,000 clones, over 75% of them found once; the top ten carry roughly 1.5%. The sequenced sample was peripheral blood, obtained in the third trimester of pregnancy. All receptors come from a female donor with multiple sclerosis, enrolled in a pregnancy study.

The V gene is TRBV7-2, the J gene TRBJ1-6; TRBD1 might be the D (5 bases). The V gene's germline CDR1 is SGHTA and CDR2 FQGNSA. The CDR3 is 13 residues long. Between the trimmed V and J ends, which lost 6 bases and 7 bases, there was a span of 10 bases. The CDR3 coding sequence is TGTGCCAGCAGAGGGCAGGGCAATTCACCCCTCCACTTT. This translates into CASRGQGNSPLHF.

The CDR3 bases are TGTGCCAGCAACACCGCAGATCAGCCCCAGCATTTT. It encodes CASNTADQPQHF. The chain uses TRBV6-5 and TRBJ1-5, with unresolved D. Germline values: CDR1 MNHEY, CDR2 SVGAGI. V gave up 7 bases and J gave up 5 bases, with 9 bases separating them. This CDR3 is built from 12 residues.

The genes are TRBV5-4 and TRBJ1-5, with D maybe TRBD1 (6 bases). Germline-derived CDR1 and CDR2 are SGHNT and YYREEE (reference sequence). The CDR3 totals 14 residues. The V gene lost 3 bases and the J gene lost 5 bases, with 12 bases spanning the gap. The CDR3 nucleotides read TGTGCCAGCAGCTCAGGGGTAGTGGATCAGCCCCAGCATTTT. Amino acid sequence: CASSSGVVDQPQHF. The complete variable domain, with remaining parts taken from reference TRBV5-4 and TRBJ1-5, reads ETGVTQSPTHLIKTRGQQVTLRCSSQSGHNTVSWYQQALGQGPQFIFQYYREEENGRGNFPPRFSGLQFPNYSSELNVNALELDDSALYLCASSSGVVDQPQHFGDGTRLSIL.

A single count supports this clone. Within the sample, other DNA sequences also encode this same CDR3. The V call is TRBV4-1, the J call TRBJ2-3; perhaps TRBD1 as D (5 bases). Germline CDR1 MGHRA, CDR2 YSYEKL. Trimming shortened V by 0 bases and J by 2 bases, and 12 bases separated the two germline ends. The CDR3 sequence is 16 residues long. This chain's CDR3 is CASSQDRAGSTDTQYF. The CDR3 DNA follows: TGCGCCAGCAGCCAAGACAGAGCAGGGTCCACAGATACGCAGTATTTT.

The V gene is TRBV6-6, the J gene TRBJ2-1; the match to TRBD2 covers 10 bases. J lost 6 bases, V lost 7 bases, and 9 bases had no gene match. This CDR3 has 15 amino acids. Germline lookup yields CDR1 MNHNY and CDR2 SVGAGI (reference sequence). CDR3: CASTPTSGIFNEQFF. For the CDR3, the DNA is TGTGCCAGCACCCCTACTAGCGGGATATTCAATGAGCAGTTCTTC.

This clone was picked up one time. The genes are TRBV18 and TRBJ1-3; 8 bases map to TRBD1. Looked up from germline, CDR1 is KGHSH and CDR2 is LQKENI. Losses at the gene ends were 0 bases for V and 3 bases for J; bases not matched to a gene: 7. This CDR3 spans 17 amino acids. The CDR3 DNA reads TGTGCCAGCTCACCACCGTTCGACAGGGGTATTGGAAACACCATATATTTT. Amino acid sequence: CASSPPFDRGIGNTIYF.

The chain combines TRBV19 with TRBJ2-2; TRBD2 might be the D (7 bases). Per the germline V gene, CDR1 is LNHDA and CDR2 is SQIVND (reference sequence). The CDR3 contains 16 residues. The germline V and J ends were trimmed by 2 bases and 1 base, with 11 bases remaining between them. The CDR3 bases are TGTGCCAGTAGTATAACGGGGGGCGAGAACACCGGGGAGCTGTTTTTT. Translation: CASSITGGENTGELFF.

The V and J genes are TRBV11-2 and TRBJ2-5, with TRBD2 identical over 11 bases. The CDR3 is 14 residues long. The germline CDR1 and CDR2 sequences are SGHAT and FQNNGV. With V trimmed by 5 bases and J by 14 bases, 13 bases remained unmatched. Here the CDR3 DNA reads TGTGCCAGCAGCCGTACGCACAATAGCGGGAGGGGTTACTTC. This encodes CASSRTHNSGRGYF.

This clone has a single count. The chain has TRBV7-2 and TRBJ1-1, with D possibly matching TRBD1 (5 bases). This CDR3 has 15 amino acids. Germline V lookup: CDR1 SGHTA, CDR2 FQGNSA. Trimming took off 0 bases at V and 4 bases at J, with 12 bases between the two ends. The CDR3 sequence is CASSLAPGRGTEAFF. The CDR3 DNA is TGTGCCAGCAGCTTAGCGCCCGGTAGGGGCACTGAAGCTTTCTTT.

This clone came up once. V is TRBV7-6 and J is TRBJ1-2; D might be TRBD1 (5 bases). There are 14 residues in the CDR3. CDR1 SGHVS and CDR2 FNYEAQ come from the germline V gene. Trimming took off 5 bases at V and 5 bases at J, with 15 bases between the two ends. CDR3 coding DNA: TGTGCCAGCAGCCCCGCGGGGGGTGGTTATGGCTACACCTTC. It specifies CASSPAGGGYGYTF.

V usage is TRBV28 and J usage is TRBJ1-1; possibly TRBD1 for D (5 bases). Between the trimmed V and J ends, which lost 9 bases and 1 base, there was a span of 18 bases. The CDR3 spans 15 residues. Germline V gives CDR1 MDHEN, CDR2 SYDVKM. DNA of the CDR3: TGTGCCAGTGAGGCCCCGGGACTGCGGAACACTGAAGCTTTCTTT. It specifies CASEAPGLRNTEAFF.

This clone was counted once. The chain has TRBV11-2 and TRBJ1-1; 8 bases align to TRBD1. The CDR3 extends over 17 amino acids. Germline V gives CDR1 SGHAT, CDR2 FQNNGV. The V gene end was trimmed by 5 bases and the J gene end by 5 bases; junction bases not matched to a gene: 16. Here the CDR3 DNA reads TGTGCCAGCAGCCCCCGACCGGACAGGGAGGGAAGGACTGAAGCTTTCTTT. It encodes CASSPRPDREGRTEAFF.

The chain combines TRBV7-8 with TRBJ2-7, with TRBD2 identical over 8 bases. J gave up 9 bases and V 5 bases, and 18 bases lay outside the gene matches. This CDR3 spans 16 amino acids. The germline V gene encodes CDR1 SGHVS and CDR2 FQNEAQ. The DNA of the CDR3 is TGTGCCAGCAGCGCCCGGACGAGCGGGGGTGGCGGCGGGCAGTACTTC. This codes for CASSARTSGGGGGQYF.

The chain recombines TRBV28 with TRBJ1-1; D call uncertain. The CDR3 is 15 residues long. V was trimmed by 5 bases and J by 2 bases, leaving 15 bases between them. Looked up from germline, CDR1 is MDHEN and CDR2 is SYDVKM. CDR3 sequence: CASSPRRAVNTEAFF. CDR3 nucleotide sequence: TGTGCCAGCAGTCCTAGGAGGGCTGTTAACACTGAAGCTTTCTTT.

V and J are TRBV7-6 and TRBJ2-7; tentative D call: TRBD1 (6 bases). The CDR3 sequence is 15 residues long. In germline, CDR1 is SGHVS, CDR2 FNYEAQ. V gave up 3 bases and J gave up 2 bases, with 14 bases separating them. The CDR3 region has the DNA TGTGCCAGCAGCTTTTCGTCAGGGGCTACCTACGAGCAGTACTTC. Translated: CASSFSSGATYEQYF.

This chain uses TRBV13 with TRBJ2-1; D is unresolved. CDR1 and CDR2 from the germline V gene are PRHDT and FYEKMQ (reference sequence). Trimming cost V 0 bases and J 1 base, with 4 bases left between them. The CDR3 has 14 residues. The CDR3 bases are TGTGCCAGCAGCTTAGGGCGGTCCTACAATGAGCAGTTCTTC. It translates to CASSLGRSYNEQFF. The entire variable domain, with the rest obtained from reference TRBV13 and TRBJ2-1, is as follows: AAGVIQSPRHLIKEKRETATLKCYPIPRHDTVYWYQQGPGQDPQFLISFYEKMQSDKGSIPDRFSAQQFSDYHSELNMSSLELGDSALYFCASSLGRSYNEQFFGPGTRLTVL.

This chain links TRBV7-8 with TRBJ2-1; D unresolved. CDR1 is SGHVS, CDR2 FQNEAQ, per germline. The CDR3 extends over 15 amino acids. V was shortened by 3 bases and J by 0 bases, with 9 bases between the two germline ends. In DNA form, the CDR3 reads TGTGCCAGCAGCTTGCGAGCGAGCTCCTACAATGAGCAGTTCTTC. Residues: CASSLRASSYNEQFF.

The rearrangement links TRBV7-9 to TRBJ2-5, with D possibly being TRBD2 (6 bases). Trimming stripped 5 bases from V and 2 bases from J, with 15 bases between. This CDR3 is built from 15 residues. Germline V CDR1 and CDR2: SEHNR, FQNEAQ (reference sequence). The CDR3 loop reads CASSKRGAGQETQYF. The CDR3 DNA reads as TGTGCCAGCAGCAAACGAGGGGCGGGGCAAGAGACCCAGTACTTC.

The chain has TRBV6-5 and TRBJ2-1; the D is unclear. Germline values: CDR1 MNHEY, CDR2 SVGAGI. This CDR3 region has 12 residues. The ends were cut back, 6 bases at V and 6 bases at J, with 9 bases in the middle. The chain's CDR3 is CASSLGANEQFF. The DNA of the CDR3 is TGTGCCAGCAGCCTCGGAGCCAATGAGCAGTTCTTC.

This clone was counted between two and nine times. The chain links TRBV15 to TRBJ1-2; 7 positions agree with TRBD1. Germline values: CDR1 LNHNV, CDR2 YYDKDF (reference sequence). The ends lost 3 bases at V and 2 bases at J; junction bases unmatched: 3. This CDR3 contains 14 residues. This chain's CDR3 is CATSRKGQNYGYTF. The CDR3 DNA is TGTGCCACCAGCAGGAAGGGACAGAACTATGGCTACACCTTC.

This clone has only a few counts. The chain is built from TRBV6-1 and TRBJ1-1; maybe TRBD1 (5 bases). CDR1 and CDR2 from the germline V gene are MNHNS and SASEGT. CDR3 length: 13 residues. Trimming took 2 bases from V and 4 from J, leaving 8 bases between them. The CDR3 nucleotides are TGTGCCAGCAGTGAAAGGGGATCCACTGAAGCTTTCTTT. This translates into CASSERGSTEAFF.

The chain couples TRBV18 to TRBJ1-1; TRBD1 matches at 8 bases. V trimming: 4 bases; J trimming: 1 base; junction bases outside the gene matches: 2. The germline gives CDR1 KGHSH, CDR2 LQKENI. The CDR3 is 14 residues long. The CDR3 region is CASSRGTGNTEAFF. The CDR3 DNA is TGTGCCAGCTCACGGGGGACAGGGAACACTGAAGCTTTCTTT.

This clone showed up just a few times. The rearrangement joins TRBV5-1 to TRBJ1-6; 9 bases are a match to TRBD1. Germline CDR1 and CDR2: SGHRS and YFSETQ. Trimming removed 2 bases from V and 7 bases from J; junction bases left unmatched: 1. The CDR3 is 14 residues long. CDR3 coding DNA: TGCGCCAGCAGCTTCGGACAGGGGAATTCACCCCTCCACTTT. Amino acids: CASSFGQGNSPLHF.

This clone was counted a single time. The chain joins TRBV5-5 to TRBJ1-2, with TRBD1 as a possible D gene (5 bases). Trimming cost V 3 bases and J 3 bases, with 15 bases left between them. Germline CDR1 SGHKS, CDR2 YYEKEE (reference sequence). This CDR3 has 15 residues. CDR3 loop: CASSWGDPTHYGYTF. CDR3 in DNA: TGTGCCAGCAGCTGGGGGGACCCAACCCACTATGGCTACACCTTC.

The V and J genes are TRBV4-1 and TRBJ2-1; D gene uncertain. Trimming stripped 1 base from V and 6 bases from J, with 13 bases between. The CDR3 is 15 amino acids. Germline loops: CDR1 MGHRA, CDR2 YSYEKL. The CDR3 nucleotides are TGCGCCAGCAGCCAAGGTCTAGTAGACGGCAATGAGCAGTTCTTC. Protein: CASSQGLVDGNEQFF.

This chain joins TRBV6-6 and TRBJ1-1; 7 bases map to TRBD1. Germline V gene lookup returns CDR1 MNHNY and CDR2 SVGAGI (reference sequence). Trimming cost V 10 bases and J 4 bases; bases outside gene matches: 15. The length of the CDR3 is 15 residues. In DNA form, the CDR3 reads TGTGCCACCCGTCCCGGCAGGGGGGATATCACTGAAGCTTTCTTT. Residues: CATRPGRGDITEAFF.